The 21 T cell receptor beta chains below were found in one sample sequenced in a study of shared clonotypes between healthy human individuals. This table comes from immunoSEQ multiplex PCR, and its TCRdb copy is limited to in-frame clones, with some not included. The sample consists of roughly 1,500,000 clones, about 98% of them appearing once. The sequencing input was naive CD4+ T cells sorted from blood. Subset specified: CD45RA+ positively selected. The receptor set was obtained from a young man in good health.

Remarks on this clone: Mismatch with germline at one junction end may stem from a read error. The chain is built from TRBV5-5 and TRBJ2-3, with D unclear. There are 15 residues in the CDR3. Germline CDR1 is SGHKS and CDR2 is YYEKEE (reference sequence). The CDR3 nucleotides are TGTGCCAGCAGATTGGTCTACCCCGACACAGATACGCAGTATTTT. Protein: CASRLVYPDTDTQYF.

The gene calls are TRBV27 and TRBJ1-5; TRBD1 matches at 7 bases. Trimming took 3 bases from V and 8 from J; bases not matched to a gene: 7. The V gene's germline CDR1 is MNHEY and CDR2 SMNVEV (reference sequence). CDR3 length: 14 amino acids. CDR3 amino acids: CASSFTGEGEPQHF. The DNA of the CDR3 is TGTGCCAGCAGTTTCACAGGGGAGGGAGAGCCCCAGCATTTT.

Points on this clone: Within the sample, other DNA sequences also encode this same CDR3. This chain links TRBV11-3 with TRBJ2-1; D might be TRBD2 (6 bases). This CDR3 is 15 amino acids long. V was trimmed by 0 bases and J by 3 bases, leaving 9 bases between them. CDR1 is SGHNT, CDR2 YENEEA, per germline. The CDR3 region has the DNA TGTGCCAGCAGCTTAGATGGAGCGGGCTACAATGAGCAGTTCTTC. Translation: CASSLDGAGYNEQFF.

The chain combines TRBV18 with TRBJ1-2, with TRBD1 matching 9 bases. Trimming at V came to 2 bases and at J to 1 base, leaving 5 bases not matched to a gene. This CDR3 has 16 amino acids. Germline values: CDR1 KGHSH, CDR2 LQKENI. Here the CDR3 DNA reads TGTGCCAGCTCACCAAGGACAGGGGCGGGTAACTATGGCTACACCTTC. This encodes CASSPRTGAGNYGYTF.

The rearrangement joins TRBV7-6 to TRBJ1-5; D ambiguous. This CDR3 has 15 amino acids. Trimming took off 5 bases at V and 4 bases at J, with 15 bases between the two ends. Germline V gene sequence: CDR1 SGHVS, CDR2 FNYEAQ. CDR3 amino acids: CASSPRDWENQPQHF. The DNA of the CDR3 is TGTGCCAGCAGCCCCCGAGATTGGGAAAATCAGCCCCAGCATTTT.

The gene calls are TRBV27 and TRBJ2-1, with 10 bases that match TRBD1. The germline V gene encodes CDR1 MNHEY and CDR2 SMNVEV (reference sequence). V lost 5 bases and J lost 7; bases outside the gene matches: 8. The CDR3 length is 15 residues. The CDR3 sequence: CASSVPGQGINEQFF. DNA for the CDR3: TGTGCCAGCAGTGTCCCGGGACAGGGGATTAATGAGCAGTTCTTC.

This chain joins TRBV7-9 and TRBJ2-7; unclear D gene. The CDR3 runs 13 residues. Germline values: CDR1 SEHNR, CDR2 FQNEAQ (reference sequence). The V and J ends lost 1 base and 0 bases respectively, with 4 bases between them. The CDR3 loop reads CASSLDSSYEQYF. CDR3 coding DNA: TGTGCCAGCAGCTTAGACAGCTCCTACGAGCAGTACTTC.

The V gene is TRBV28, the J gene TRBJ2-3, with TRBD2 matching 8 bases. Per germline, CDR1 MDHEN and CDR2 SYDVKM. V lost 3 bases and J lost 6; bases outside the gene matches: 11. CDR3 length equals 16 residues. The CDR3 sequence: CASSFPRGGASDTQYF. The CDR3 coding sequence is TGTGCCAGCAGTTTCCCCCGGGGGGGCGCCTCGGATACGCAGTATTTT. Looking up the rest from reference TRBV28 and TRBJ2-3 gives the full variable domain: DVKVTQSSRYLVKRTGEKVFLECVQDMDHENMFWYRQDPGLGLRLIYFSYDVKMKEKGDIPEGYSVSREKKERFSLILESASTNQTSMYLCASSFPRGGASDTQYFGPGTRLTVL.

J is TRBJ2-3 and V is TRBV6-4; D possibly corresponds to TRBD1 (5 bases). Trimming removed 6 bases from V and 3 bases from J, with 10 bases in between. This CDR3 is built from 13 residues. In germline, CDR1 is MRHNA, CDR2 SNTAGT. This chain's CDR3 is CASSRTSTDTQYF. In DNA form, the CDR3 reads TGTGCCAGCAGCCGGACATCAACAGATACGCAGTATTTT.

The chain joins TRBV11-2 to TRBJ1-1, with D possibly matching TRBD1 (5 bases). The germline V and J ends were trimmed by 5 bases and 3 bases, with 16 bases remaining between them. CDR1 SGHAT and CDR2 FQNNGV come from the germline V gene. The CDR3 is 15 amino acids. The CDR3 here is CASSTGASRHTEAFF. The CDR3 DNA reads TGTGCCAGCAGCACTGGGGCGAGCCGGCACACTGAAGCTTTCTTT.

Here the CDR3 reads CASTRGALNSGNTIYF. The CDR3 coding sequence is TGTGCCAGCACCCGAGGAGCGCTCAACTCTGGAAACACCATATATTTT. V and J are TRBV6-6 and TRBJ1-3; D is ambiguous. CDR1 is MNHNY and CDR2 is SVGAGI in the germline V gene (reference sequence). The CDR3 totals 16 residues. Trimming cost V 7 bases and J 0 bases, with 16 bases left between them.

This chain links TRBV2 with TRBJ1-1; TRBD1 aligns across 11 bases. Per the germline V gene, CDR1 is SNHLY and CDR2 is FYNNEI. The CDR3 spans 14 residues. V was clipped by 6 bases and J by 6 bases; unmatched bases: 6. The CDR3 loop is CASSWGQGGPEAFF. The CDR3 bases are TGTGCCAGCAGCTGGGGACAGGGGGGTCCTGAAGCTTTCTTT.

The chain combines TRBV6-1 with TRBJ2-7, with D perhaps assigned TRBD1 or TRBD2 (5 bases each). Germline V lookup: CDR1 MNHNS, CDR2 SASEGT. The CDR3 sequence is 14 residues long. V was clipped by 1 base and J by 0 bases, with 7 bases between them. The CDR3 DNA is TGTGCCAGCAGTGAAGGGGGGTCCTCCTACGAGCAGTACTTC. The encoded protein is CASSEGGSSYEQYF.

This sequence joins TRBV7-8 and TRBJ2-3, with 10 bases fitting TRBD2. Germline V gene data show CDR1 as SGHVS and CDR2 as FQNEAQ. J was trimmed by 0 bases and V by 4 bases; bases with no gene match: 4. This CDR3 contains 16 residues. This CDR3 reads CASSWGLASSTDTQYF. In DNA form, the CDR3 reads TGTGCCAGCAGCTGGGGACTAGCGAGTAGCACAGATACGCAGTATTTT.

V is TRBV29-1 and J is TRBJ2-5; D is ambiguous. V shed 7 bases and J shed 1 base, with 10 bases lying between them. The CDR3 is made up of 12 amino acids. Germline lookup yields CDR1 SQVTM and CDR2 ANQGSEA. For the CDR3, the DNA is TGCAGCGCAACGGAGACCCAAGAGACCCAGTACTTC. It is translated as CSATETQETQYF.

The chain employs TRBV28 and TRBJ1-2; perhaps TRBD1 as D (5 bases). CDR1 and CDR2 (germline): MDHEN, SYDVKM. The V gene lost 8 bases and the J gene lost 7 bases, with 17 bases spanning the gap. This CDR3 spans 13 amino acids. The CDR3 sequence is CASAPPGLGGYTF. The CDR3 region has the DNA TGTGCCAGCGCTCCGCCGGGACTTGGTGGCTACACCTTC.

V is TRBV11-2 and J is TRBJ2-7; D remains ambiguous. Germline assignment: CDR1 SGHAT and CDR2 FQNNGV. Trimming took off 0 bases at V and 6 bases at J, with 6 bases between the two ends. This CDR3 spans 12 amino acids. CDR3 nucleotides: TGTGCCAGCAGCTTAGAACTTAGCGAGCAGTACTTC. Translation: CASSLELSEQYF.

The gene calls are TRBV9 and TRBJ1-1; TRBD1 might be the D (5 bases). V shed 3 bases and J shed 0 bases, with 9 bases lying between them. CDR1 and CDR2 (germline): SGDLS, YYNGEE. CDR3 length equals 14 residues. As DNA, the CDR3 is TGTGCCAGCAGCGGGGGACTGCTGAACACTGAAGCTTTCTTT. Translated, it gives CASSGGLLNTEAFF.

The CDR3 reads CASSRRDRGVHEQFF. The CDR3 region has the DNA TGTGCCAGCAGCCGCCGGGACAGGGGTGTTCATGAGCAGTTCTTC. The rearrangement uses TRBV7-8 and TRBJ2-1, with TRBD1 matching 10 bases. CDR3 length: 15 amino acids. CDR1 and CDR2 from the germline V gene are SGHVS and FQNEAQ. V gave up 5 bases and J gave up 8 bases; unmatched junction bases: 9.

The chain links TRBV6-7 to TRBJ1-5; D is unclear. TRBV6-7 is an ORF; its function is uncertain. This CDR3 comprises 15 residues. Trimming shortened V by 4 bases and J by 11 bases, and 21 bases separated the two germline ends. The DNA for the CDR3 is TGTGCCAGCAGTTCCTCCTTTAGGGAGCCGGAGGCCCAGCATTTT. Protein product: CASSSSFREPEAQHF.

The chain carries TRBV7-9 and TRBJ1-5, with D perhaps TRBD1 (5 bases). This CDR3 is 18 amino acids long. Trimming removed 5 bases at V and 2 bases at J, with 22 bases between. Germline lookup yields CDR1 SEHNR and CDR2 FQNEAQ (reference sequence). This CDR3 reads CASSPKPKARAGNQPQHF. For the CDR3, the DNA is TGTGCCAGCAGCCCTAAACCCAAGGCCAGGGCGGGCAATCAGCCCCAGCATTTT.